This T cell receptor (beta chain) was captured in a study of neurological immune-mediated disorders (dated by TCRdb to about 2019). Notes on the research overall: Peripheral blood TCR-beta repertoires from patients with HTLV-I-associated myelopathy (HAM/TSP), patients with multiple sclerosis, and healthy controls were compared in the study using UMI-based sequencing. Alongside PBMC samples, the set of 106 TCR-beta libraries contained longitudinal samples, technical triplicates, and paired CD4+ and CD8+ T-cell subsets that had been sorted. Of the roughly 68 subjects in the cohort, around 15 were HAM/TSP patients, 34 were multiple sclerosis patients, and about 20 were healthy controls.

This clonotype was seen many times. Its antigen remains undetermined. Per-base quality was not reported, and no clone a single base away is much larger than it. cDNA synthesis used template-switch 5'RACE with a primer carrying a 10-nucleotide random unique molecular identifier tagging each TCR transcript. Each sequencing run produced over 180 million TCR-beta sequences covering 15-18 subjects. The RNeasy kit was used to extract total RNA. TCR-beta VDJ regions were amplified with primers for the TCR constant region and the 5'RACE anchor, using the KAPA Real-time Library Amplification kit. Sample indexes and Illumina adaptors were added in a first PCR, after which library yield was increased in a second PCR. After purification with Ampure beads, the TCR product of roughly 650 bp was size-selected on a 2% E-gel SizeSelection system. Before pooling, library quality was assessed on a Bioanalyzer, concentration was determined with Qubit, and library quantification was performed with the Kapa Library Quantification kit. Libraries were sequenced paired-end 2 x 150 bp on an Illumina HiSeq 2500. To increase sequence diversity, roughly 24-30% phiX was spiked into each library pool. Per the authors' processing: Quality-filtered reads were processed with the UMI-based MiGEC pipeline, which removed over 75% of raw TCR sequences during error correction. IMGT germline references were used for alignment of VDJ genes, and clonotypes were defined by a unique CDR3 amino acid sequence together with V-J genes. Clonal expansion, Shannon diversity and CDR3 relatedness (CalcPairwiseDistances, ClusterSamples) were evaluated with VDJtools, and phylogenetic trees were built with CLCbio workbench. Clones with at least 8 unique UMIs were defined as expanded, with this threshold being based on coefficient-of-variation modelling across technical triplicates. The raw public data were reprocessed by TCRdb itself: fastp quality trimming at Q25, MiXCR clonotype calling, in-frame beta chains only. Rows with one shared CDR3 protein collapse into an entry with the most common genes and DNA. TCRdb's processing, not the authors' own work, is the source of the V and J calls. The table for this sample lists roughly 39,000 distinct CDR3 sequences; 6.5% to 7.5% of them were counted only once. Under 6.5% of the sample lies in the top ten.

The healthy controls were volunteers from a blood bank in Maryland, USA. For the sorted-subset TCR libraries, the starting material was around 1 million sorted CD4+ or CD8+ T cells. PBMCs were separated from peripheral blood using Ficoll-Hypaque density gradient centrifugation and then cryopreserved in liquid nitrogen. The study also sequenced paired sorted CD4+ and CD8+ subsets from healthy controls, HAM/TSP patients and MS patients. CDR1 is given as MNHEY and CDR2 as SVGEGT, both from the germline V gene. V sheds 6 bases and J sheds 0 bases, leaving 14 bases between their ends. Counted from cysteine to phenylalanine, this CDR3 has 15 amino acids. The entry retains the CDR3 DNA only, 45 bases that are in frame from base 1. Findings and caveats that apply to the study as a whole: TCR clonal expansion was highest in HAM/TSP patients and lowest in MS patients, with MS patients falling below even healthy controls. Across subjects, expanded clones never shared an identical CDR3 amino acid sequence, which suggests that the TCR-beta repertoires in every group were private.

The rearrangement joined TRBV6-2 or TRBV6-3 to TRBJ1-1; the D gene remains uncertain. Sequenced material: CD4+ T cells from blood. The clonotype was recovered from a middle-aged man in good health. CDR3 protein: CASRVEYLMNTEAFF. The nucleotides read TGTGCCAGCAGGGTAGAGTATCTAATGAACACTGAAGCTTTCTTT.